This T cell receptor (beta chain) was retrieved from a study of CD8 T cells in Susac syndrome. Study-level results: As the study acknowledged, the number of individuals who were part of its TCR sequencing and HLA analysis was relatively small.

This clonotype occurred once. Its antigen is not known. Germline values: CDR1 MNHEY, CDR2 SVGAGI. Trimming pared 1 base from V and 4 bases from J, leaving 23 bases between. The length of the CDR3 is 18 residues. The RNA, roughly 0.5 to 1 ug, was put through reverse transcription using random hexamers. The amplification used immunoSEQ multiplex PCR on TCR beta CDR3; it spanned 54 Vbeta and 13 Jbeta. TCRdb called the immunoSEQ multiplex PCR reads again in MiXCR, with one record for every CDR3 protein. Here the sample spans fewer than 350,000 distinct CDR3 sequences, about 90% being singletons. Sequencing of TCR beta was carried out in blood CD8+ and CD4+ T cells. Bulk CD8+ and CD4+ cells came from magnetic negative isolation; CD8+ TEMRA by FACS.

The sequence was collected from a human donor with multiple sclerosis. This chain joins TRBV6-5 and TRBJ2-7; D possibly corresponds to TRBD2 (6 bases). The sequenced material came from CD4+ T cells from PBMCs. The CDR3 nucleotides read TGTGCCAGCAGTTACTTACGTCCGGGAGCCGCGTCGGCATACGAGCAGTACTTC. Translation gives CASSYLRPGAASAYEQYF.